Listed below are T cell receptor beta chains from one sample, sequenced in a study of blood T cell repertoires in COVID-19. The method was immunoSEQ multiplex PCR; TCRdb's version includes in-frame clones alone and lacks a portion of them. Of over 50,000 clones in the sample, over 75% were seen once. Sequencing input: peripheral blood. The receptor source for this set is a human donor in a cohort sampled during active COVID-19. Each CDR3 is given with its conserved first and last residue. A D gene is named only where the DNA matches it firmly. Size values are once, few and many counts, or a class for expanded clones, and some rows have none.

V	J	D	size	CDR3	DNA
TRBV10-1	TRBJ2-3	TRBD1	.	CASSEAGTGTDTQYF	TGCGCCAGCAGTGAGGCAGGGACAGGCACAGATACGCAGTATTTT
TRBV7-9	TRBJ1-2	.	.	CASSLDLSGGGSSGYTF	TGTGCCAGCAGCTTAGATCTGTCAGGCGGGGGGTCGTCTGGCTACACCTTC
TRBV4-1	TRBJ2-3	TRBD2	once	CASSQVQRGSADTQYF	TGCGCCAGCAGCCAAGTCCAGCGGGGGTCGGCAGATACGCAGTATTTT
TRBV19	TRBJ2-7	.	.	CASSISPRTYEQYF	TGTGCCAGTAGTATATCGCCCAGGACCTACGAGCAGTACTTC
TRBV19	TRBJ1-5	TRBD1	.	CASSLAGGKNQPQHF	TGTGCCAGTAGTCTGGCAGGGGGTAAGAATCAGCCCCAGCATTTT
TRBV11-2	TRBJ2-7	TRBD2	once	CASRGASGSLSSYEQYF	TGTGCCAGCAGGGGGGCTAGCGGGAGCCTTAGCTCCTACGAGCAGTACTTC
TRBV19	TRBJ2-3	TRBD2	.	CASSSNSGNTDTQYF	TGTGCCAGTAGTTCCAATAGCGGGAACACAGATACGCAGTATTTT
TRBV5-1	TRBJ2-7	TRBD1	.	CASSLWTGLSEQYF	TGCGCCAGCAGCTTATGGACAGGCCTCAGCGAGCAGTACTTC
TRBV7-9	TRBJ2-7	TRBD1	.	CASSPRQGRDEQYF	TGTGCCAGCAGCCCCCGACAGGGTCGGGACGAGCAGTACTTC
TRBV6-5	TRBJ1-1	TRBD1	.	CASSTGTGSYTEAFF	TGTGCCAGCAGTACAGGGACAGGCTCCTACACTGAAGCTTTCTTT
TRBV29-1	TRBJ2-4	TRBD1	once	CSVAGQGFIQYF	TGCAGCGTTGCGGGACAGGGATTCATTCAGTACTTC
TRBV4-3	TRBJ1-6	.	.	CASSQDRNSPLHF	TGCGCCAGCAGCCAGGACAGAAATTCACCCCTCCACTTT
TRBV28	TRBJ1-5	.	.	CASSPTQGSQPQHF	TGTGCCAGCAGCCCTACACAGGGAAGTCAGCCCCAGCATTTT
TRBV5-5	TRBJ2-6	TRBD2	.	CASSFLGLAERGGANVLTF	TGTGCCAGCAGCTTCCTGGGACTAGCGGAACGAGGGGGGGCCAACGTCCTGACTTTC
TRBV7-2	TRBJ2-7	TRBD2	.	CASSLDASGRIEQYF	TGTGCCAGCAGCTTAGATGCCAGCGGGAGAATCGAGCAGTACTTC
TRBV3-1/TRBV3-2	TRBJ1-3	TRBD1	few	CASSRTGGRGSGNTIYF	TGTGCCAGCAGCCGGACAGGGGGTAGGGGTTCTGGAAACACCATATATTTT
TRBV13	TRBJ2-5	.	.	CASSLRGTQYF	TGTGCCAGCAGCTTAAGGGGGACCCAGTACTTC